Shown below are 3 T cell receptor beta chains from a single sample sequenced in a study of breast tumors, draining lymph nodes, adjacent tissues. The lymph nodes were axillary draining lymph nodes from breast cancer patients. From the multiplex PCR reads, TCRdb called clonotypes with MiXCR, one entry per CDR3 protein. The sample shows about 200,000 distinct CDR3 sequences, 31% of them seen only once. Source material: axillary lymph node tissue. Every receptor here comes from a female donor with breast cancer. Some clones in this sample may be carry-over from other donors' samples.

This clonotype occurred many times. This chain links TRBV20-1 with TRBJ2-7; D remains ambiguous. Germline CDR1 is DFQATT and CDR2 is SNEGSKA (reference sequence). V shed 3 bases and J shed 2 bases, with 8 bases lying between them. The CDR3 is made up of 12 amino acids. The CDR3 sequence is CSASVGPYEQYF. The CDR3 DNA follows: TGCAGTGCTAGCGTTGGCCCCTACGAGCAGTACTTC.

The rearrangement links TRBV7-2 to TRBJ2-3; the D gene is possibly TRBD2 (7 bases). Germline CDR1 SGHTA, CDR2 FQGNSA. V lost 8 bases and J 11 bases, leaving 23 bases between the germline ends. The CDR3 spans 14 residues. CDR3 in DNA: TGTGCCAGCCGGGGGGACAACTCCTACAATGAGCAGTATTTT. Translation: CASRGDNSYNEQYF.

The table lists this clonotype with many counts. This chain uses TRBV2 with TRBJ2-3, with 11 bases identical to TRBD2. With V trimmed by 7 bases and J by 5 bases, 8 bases remained unmatched. CDR3 length equals 15 residues. Germline CDR1 and CDR2: SNHLY and FYNNEI. DNA for the CDR3: TGTGCCAGCACTCCACTAGCGGGAGTTGGAGATACGCAGTATTTT. It specifies CASTPLAGVGDTQYF. The full variable domain, rest sourced from reference TRBV2 and TRBJ2-3, is EPEVTQTPSHQVTQMGQEVILRCVPISNHLYFYWYRQILGQKVEFLVSFYNNEISEKSEIFDDQFSVERPDGSNFTLKIRSTKLEDSAMYFCASTPLAGVGDTQYFGPGTRLTVL.